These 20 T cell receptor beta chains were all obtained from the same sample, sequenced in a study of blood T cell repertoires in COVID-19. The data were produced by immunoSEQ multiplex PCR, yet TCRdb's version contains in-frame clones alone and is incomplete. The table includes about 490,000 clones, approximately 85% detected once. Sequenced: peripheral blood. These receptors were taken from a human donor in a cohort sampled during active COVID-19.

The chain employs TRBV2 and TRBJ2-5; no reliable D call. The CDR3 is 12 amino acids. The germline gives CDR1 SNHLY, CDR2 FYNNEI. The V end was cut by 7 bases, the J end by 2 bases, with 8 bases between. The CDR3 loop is CASMAQQETQYF. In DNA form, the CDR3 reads TGTGCCAGCATGGCCCAACAAGAGACCCAGTACTTC.

The CDR3 loop is CASSVTQGLPNTIYF. The CDR3, as DNA: TGTGCCAGCAGCGTCACACAGGGGCTCCCGAACACCATATATTTT. V gene TRBV9 combines with J gene TRBJ1-3; 7 bases align to TRBD1. CDR1 is SGDLS, CDR2 YYNGEE, per germline. This CDR3 contains 15 residues. Trimming removed 2 bases from V and 7 bases from J; junction bases left unmatched: 9.

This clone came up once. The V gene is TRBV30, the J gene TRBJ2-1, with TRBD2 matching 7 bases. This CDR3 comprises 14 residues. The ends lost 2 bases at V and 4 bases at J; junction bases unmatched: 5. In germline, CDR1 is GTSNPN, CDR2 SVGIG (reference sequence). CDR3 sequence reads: CAWSQRDHYNEQFF. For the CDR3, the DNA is TGTGCCTGGAGTCAGCGGGACCATTACAATGAGCAGTTCTTC.

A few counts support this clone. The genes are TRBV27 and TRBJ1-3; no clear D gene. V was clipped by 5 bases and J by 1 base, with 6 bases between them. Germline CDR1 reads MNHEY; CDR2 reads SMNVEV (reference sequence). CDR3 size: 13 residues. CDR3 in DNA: TGTGCCAGCAGTGATCGGTCTGGAAACACCATATATTTT. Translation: CASSDRSGNTIYF.

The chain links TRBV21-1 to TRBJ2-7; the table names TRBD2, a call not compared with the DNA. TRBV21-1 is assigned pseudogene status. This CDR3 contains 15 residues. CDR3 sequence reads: CASASREGTPYEQYF. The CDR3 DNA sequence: TGTGCCAGCGCATCGCGGGAAGGGACCCCCTACGAGCAGTACTTC.

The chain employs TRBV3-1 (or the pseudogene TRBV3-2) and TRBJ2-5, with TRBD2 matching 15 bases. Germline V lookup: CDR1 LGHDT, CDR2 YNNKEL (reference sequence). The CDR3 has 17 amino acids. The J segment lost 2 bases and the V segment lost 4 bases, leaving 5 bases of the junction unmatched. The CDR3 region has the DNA TGTGCCAGCAGCCGGGGACTAGCGGGAGGTCTACAAGAGACCCAGTACTTC. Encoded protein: CASSRGLAGGLQETQYF.

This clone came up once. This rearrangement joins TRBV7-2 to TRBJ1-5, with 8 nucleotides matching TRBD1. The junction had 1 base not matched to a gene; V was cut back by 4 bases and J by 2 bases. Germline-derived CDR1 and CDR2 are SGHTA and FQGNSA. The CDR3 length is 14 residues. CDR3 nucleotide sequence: TGTGCCAGCAGCTCGACAGGGGGCAATCAGCCCCAGCATTTT. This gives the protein CASSSTGGNQPQHF.

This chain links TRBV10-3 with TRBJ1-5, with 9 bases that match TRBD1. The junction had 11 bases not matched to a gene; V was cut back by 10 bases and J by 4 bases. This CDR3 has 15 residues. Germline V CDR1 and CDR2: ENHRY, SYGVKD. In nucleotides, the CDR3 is TGTGCCACGGGACCCCGGGACAGGGCTAATCAGCCCCAGCATTTT. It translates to CATGPRDRANQPQHF.

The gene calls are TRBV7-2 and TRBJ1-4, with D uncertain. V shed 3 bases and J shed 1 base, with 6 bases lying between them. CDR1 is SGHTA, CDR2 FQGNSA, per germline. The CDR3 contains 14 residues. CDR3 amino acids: CASSFTVTNEKLFF. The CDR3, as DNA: TGTGCCAGCAGCTTCACGGTAACTAATGAAAAACTGTTTTTT.

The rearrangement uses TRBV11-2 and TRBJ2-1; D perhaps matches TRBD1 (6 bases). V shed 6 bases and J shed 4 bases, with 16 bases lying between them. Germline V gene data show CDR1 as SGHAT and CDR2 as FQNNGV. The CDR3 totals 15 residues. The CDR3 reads CASSKQGAFYNEQFF. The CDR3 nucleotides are TGTGCCAGCAGTAAACAGGGAGCCTTTTACAATGAGCAGTTCTTC.

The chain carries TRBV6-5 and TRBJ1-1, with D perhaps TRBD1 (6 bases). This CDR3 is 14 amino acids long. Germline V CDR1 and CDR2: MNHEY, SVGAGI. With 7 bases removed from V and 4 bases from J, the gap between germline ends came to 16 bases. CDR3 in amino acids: CASIPEQGRTEAFF. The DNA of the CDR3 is TGTGCCAGCATACCCGAACAGGGACGCACTGAAGCTTTCTTT.

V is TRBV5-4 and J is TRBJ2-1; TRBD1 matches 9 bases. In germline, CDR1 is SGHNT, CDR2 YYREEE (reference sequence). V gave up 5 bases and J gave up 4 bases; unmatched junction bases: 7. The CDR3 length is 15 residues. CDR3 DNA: TGTGCCAGCAGTTTTCCCGGGACAGGGTACAATGAGCAGTTCTTC. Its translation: CASSFPGTGYNEQFF. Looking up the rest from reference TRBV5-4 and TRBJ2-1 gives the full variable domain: ETGVTQSPTHLIKTRGQQVTLRCSSQSGHNTVSWYQQALGQGPQFIFQYYREEENGRGNFPPRFSGLQFPNYSSELNVNALELDDSALYLCASSFPGTGYNEQFFGPGTRLTVL.

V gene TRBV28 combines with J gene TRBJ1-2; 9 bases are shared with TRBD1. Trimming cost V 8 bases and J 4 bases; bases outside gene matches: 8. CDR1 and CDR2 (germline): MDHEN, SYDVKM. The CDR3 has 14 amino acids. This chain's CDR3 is CASPSTGGGYGYTF. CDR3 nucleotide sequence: TGTGCCAGCCCCTCCACAGGGGGCGGCTATGGCTACACCTTC.

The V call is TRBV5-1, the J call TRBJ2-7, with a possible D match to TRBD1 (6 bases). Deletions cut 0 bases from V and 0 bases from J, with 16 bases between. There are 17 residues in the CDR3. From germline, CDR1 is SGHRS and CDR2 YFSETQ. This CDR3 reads CASSLVGAQGSSYEQYF. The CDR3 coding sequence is TGCGCCAGCAGCTTGGTCGGGGCACAGGGAAGCTCCTACGAGCAGTACTTC. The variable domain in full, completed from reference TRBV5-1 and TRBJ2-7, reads KAGVTQTPRYLIKTRGQQVTLSCSPISGHRSVSWYQQTPGQGLQFLFEYFSETQRNKGNFPGRFSGRQFSNSRSEMNVSTLELGDSALYLCASSLVGAQGSSYEQYFGPGTRLTVT.

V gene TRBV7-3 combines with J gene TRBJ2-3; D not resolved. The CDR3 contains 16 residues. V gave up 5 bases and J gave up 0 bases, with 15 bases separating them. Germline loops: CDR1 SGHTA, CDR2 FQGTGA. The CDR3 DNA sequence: TGTGCCAGCAGCCGAACGACGGGTGGAAGCACAGATACGCAGTATTTT. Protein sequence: CASSRTTGGSTDTQYF.

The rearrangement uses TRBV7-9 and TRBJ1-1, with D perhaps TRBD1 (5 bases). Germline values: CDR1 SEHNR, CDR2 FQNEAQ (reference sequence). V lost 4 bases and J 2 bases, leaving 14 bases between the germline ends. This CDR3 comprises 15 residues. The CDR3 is CASSSRGASNTEAFF. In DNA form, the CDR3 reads TGTGCCAGCAGCTCCCGTGGGGCGTCTAACACTGAAGCTTTCTTT. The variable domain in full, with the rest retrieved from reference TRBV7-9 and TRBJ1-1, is DTGVSQNPRHKITKRGQNVTFRCDPISEHNRLYWYRQTLGQGPEFLTYFQNEAQLEKSRLLSDRFSAERPKGSFSTLEIQRTEQGDSAMYLCASSSRGASNTEAFFGQGTRLTVV.

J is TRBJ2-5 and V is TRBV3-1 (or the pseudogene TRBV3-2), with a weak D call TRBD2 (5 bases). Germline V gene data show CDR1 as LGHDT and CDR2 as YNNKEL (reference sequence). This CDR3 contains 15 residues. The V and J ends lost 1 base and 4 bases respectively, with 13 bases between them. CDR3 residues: CASSQVTGSAETQYF. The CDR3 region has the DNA TGTGCCAGCAGCCAAGTGACGGGATCGGCAGAGACCCAGTACTTC.

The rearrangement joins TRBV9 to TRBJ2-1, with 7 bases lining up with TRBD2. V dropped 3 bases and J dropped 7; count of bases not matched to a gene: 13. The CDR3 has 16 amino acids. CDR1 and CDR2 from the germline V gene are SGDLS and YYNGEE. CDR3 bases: TGTGCCAGCAGCGGGGGAGGGCGCCCTCTTAGAAATGAGCAGTTCTTC. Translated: CASSGGGRPLRNEQFF.

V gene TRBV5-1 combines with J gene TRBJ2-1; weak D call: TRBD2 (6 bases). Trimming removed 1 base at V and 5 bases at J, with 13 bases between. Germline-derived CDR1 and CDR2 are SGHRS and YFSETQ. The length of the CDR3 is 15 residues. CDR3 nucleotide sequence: TGCGCCAGCAGCTTGAGACTAGGGAAAGACAATGAGCAGTTCTTC. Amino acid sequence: CASSLRLGKDNEQFF.

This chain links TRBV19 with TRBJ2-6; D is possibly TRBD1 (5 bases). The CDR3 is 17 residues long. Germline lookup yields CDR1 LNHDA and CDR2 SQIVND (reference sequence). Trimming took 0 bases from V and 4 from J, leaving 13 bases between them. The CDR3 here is CASSIERPGQGANVLTF. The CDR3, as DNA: TGTGCCAGTAGTATAGAACGGCCAGGGCAAGGGGCCAACGTCCTGACTTTC.